This passage covers 4 T cell receptor beta chains from one sample sequenced in a study of blood T cell repertoires in COVID-19. Sequencing used immunoSEQ multiplex PCR; TCRdb keeps in-frame clones, though not all of them. This table has approximately 28,000 clones, nearly 90% appearing once. The sample comprised peripheral blood. These receptors all stem from an older woman with active COVID-19.

The genes are TRBV28 and TRBJ2-5; D is unclear. Germline-derived CDR1 and CDR2 are MDHEN and SYDVKM. The CDR3 has 14 amino acids. V was clipped by 1 base and J by 4 bases, with 10 bases between them. The CDR3 sequence is CASSLLHARETQYF. For the CDR3, the DNA is TGTGCCAGCAGTTTATTACACGCTCGAGAGACCCAGTACTTC.

The chain combines TRBV7-9 with TRBJ2-4, with TRBD1 matching 8 bases. CDR3 size: 16 residues. V dropped 5 bases and J dropped 7; count of bases not matched to a gene: 13. CDR1 SEHNR and CDR2 FQNEAQ come from the germline V gene (reference sequence). The CDR3 sequence: CASSRTGGLVRNIQYF. The CDR3 region has the DNA TGTGCCAGCAGCCGAACAGGGGGTCTAGTGCGGAACATTCAGTACTTC.

The chain has TRBV5-1 and TRBJ2-2, with 9 bases fitting TRBD1. V lost 3 bases to trimming and J lost 0 bases; unmatched junction nucleotides: 3. Germline V gene sequence: CDR1 SGHRS, CDR2 YFSETQ. There are 16 residues in the CDR3. The CDR3 nucleotides read TGCGCCAGCAGCTGGGGGACAGGGTCGAACACCGGGGAGCTGTTTTTT. As protein: CASSWGTGSNTGELFF.

The genes are TRBV6-5 and TRBJ2-5; 13 bases map to TRBD2. With V trimmed by 10 bases and J by 5 bases, 4 bases remained unmatched. Germline CDR1 is MNHEY and CDR2 is SVGAGI. The CDR3 extends over 13 amino acids. The CDR3 bases are TGTGCCACCCAGACTAGCGGGAGGGAGACCCAGTACTTC. Protein sequence: CATQTSGRETQYF.